Sequencing of this T cell receptor (beta chain) was carried out in a study of T cell responses to AZD1222 COVID-19 vaccine. In the study overall: Recipients boosted at about 4 weeks or about 12 weeks are pooled.

Overall study findings and caveats: Just a handful of AZD1222 recipients tested seropositive at baseline. Receipt of two AZD1222 doses was followed by a rise in Spike-specific TCR breadth and depth. Nearly half of spike-specific TCRs reportedly target variant regions that are unmutated in the B.1.351 and B.1.1.7 variants.

This clone was picked up a small number of times. The antigen is not known. Germline CDR1 SGHVS, CDR2 FQNEAQ. The V end was cut by 5 bases, the J end by 7 bases, with 9 bases between. This CDR3 has 13 amino acids. The protocol was immunoSEQ multiplex PCR, while the TCRdb copy is restricted to in-frame clones and leaves out a portion. The top ten clones hold roughly 5% of a sample with 90,000 to 130,000 clones, about 81% of them seen once. This chain links TRBV7-8 with TRBJ1-6; weak D call: TRBD1 (6 bases). The input for sequencing was peripheral blood, taken on day 0 of AZD1222 vaccination. The TCR was taken from an adult in good health. The CDR3 DNA sequence: TGTGCCAGCAGCCACACAGGGAATTCACCCCTCCACTTT. The encoded protein is CASSHTGNSPLHF.